The TCR beta chain under discussion was sequenced for a study of Ad26.COV2.S vaccination and SARS-CoV-2 variants. Treatment specified: around 19 received Ad26.COV2.S at low or high dose, single or two shots; five or six received placebo; per-sample allocation not given. Sampling occurred on day 63 after the first vaccine or placebo injection. This CDR3 comprises 15 residues. V lost 1 base to trimming and J lost 4 bases, with 13 bases between them. The germline gives CDR1 MGHDK, CDR2 SYGVNS. Sequencing was performed with immunoSEQ multiplex PCR; in TCRdb, only in-frame clones are kept and a portion is missing. The data show roughly 510,000 clones, roughly nine tenths seen once.

The chain uses TRBV25-1 and TRBJ1-1; TRBD1 is a possible D gene (5 bases). The source is a person aged 18 to 65 who received the Ad26.COV2.S COVID-19 vaccine or a placebo. The sample here was peripheral blood, taken in a trial of Ad26.COV2.S vaccine versus placebo. The CDR3 DNA reads as TGTGCCAGCAGTGAATGGGGGGGATCGGGCACTGAAGCTTTCTTT. This gives the protein CASSEWGGSGTEAFF.